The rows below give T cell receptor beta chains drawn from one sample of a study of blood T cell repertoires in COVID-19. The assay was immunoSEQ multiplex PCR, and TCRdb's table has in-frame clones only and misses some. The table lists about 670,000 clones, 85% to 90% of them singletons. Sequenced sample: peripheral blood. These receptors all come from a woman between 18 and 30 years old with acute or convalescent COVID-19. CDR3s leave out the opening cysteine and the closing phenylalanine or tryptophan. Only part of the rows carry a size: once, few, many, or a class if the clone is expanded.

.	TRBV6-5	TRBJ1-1	ASTRLQGATEAF
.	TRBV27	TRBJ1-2	ASSPEQGVGHGYT
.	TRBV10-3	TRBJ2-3	AILPGGPGTDTQY
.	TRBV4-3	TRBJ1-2	ASSQEVGAGVGGYT
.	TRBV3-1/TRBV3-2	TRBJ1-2	ASSRGGRGGHYGYT
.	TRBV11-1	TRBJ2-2	ASSPSPITGELF
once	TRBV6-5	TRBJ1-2	ASRYTPNYGYT
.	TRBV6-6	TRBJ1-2	ASSYSPGNNYGYT
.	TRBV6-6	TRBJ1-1	ASSRFGQGAYSNTEAF
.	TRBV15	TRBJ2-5	ATSRLPLGGETQY
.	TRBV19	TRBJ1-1	ASSLLGGSGTEAF
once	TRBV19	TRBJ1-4	ASSQGVPTGNEKLF
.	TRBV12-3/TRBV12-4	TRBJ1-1	ASSPTGGFGAF
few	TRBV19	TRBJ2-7	ASSKLAGALYEQY
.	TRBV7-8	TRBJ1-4	ASSHRGGGEKLF
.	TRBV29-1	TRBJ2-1	SVVVQGGNEQF
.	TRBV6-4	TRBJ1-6	ASSESRQGGSPLH
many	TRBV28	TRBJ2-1	ASSEYNEQF
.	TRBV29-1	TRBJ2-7	SVVWTGTYEQY
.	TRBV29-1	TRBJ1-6	SASLEANSPLH
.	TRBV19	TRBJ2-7	ASSPRGRGSYEQY
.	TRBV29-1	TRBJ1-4	SAQNEKLF
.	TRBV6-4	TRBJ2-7	ASSQGDRVYEQY
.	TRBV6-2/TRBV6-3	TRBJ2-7	ASSPHGSSSYEQY
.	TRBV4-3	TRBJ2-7	ASSPKQQGSLYEQY
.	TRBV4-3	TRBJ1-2	ASSQDPGGSNGYT
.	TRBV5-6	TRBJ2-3	ASSLGAPGTQY
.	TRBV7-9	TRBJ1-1	ASSLLAGGPEAF
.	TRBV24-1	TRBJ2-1	ATSAVDTRAEQF
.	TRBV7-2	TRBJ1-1	ASRYRQLHGNTEAF
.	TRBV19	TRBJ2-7	ASSISYGGPYEQY
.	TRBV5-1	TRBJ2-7	ASSLRTRLPQKAYEQY
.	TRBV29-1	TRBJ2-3	SVLGPTHTDTQY
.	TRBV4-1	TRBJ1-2	ASSQVFSGNYGYT
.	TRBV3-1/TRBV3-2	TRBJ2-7	ASSGTPVSYEQY
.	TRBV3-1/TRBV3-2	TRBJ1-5	ASSPGQRTDLNQPQH
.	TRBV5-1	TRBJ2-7	ASSSAGQGLGEQY
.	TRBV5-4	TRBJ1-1	ASSPTGQPNTEAF
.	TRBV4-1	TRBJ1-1	ASSLTLNTEAF
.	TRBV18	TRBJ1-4	ASSTQGGSNEKLF
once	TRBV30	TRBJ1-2	AWRAPDRPSYGYT
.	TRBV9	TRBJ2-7	ASSVSIGYEQY
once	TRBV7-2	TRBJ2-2	ASSPWTGVNTGELF
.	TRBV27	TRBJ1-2	ASSLSSRQNYGYT
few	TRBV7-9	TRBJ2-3	ASRPAGTVWTDTQY
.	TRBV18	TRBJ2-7	ASSPAGGGEQY
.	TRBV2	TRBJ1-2	ASSENGGVPYYGYT
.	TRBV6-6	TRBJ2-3	ASEVGDTQY
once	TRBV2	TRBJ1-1	AFPLGGGNTEAF
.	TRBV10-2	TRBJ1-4	ASSDRSLNEKLF